This T cell receptor (beta chain) came from a study of monozygotic twins with cystic fibrosis. In the study overall: Library input was approximately 3.1 micrograms of fragmented DNA, with approximately 16 PCR cycles.

Clones were sequenced by immunoSEQ multiplex PCR, and TCRdb holds only the in-frame ones, with some missing. The sample consists of 10,000 to 15,000 clones, 70% to 90% of them appearing once. The source of this sequence is a man aged 18 to 29 with cystic fibrosis. The specimen sequenced was blood.

CDR3 amino acids: CASSYRGTYGYTF. The CDR3 nucleotides are TGTGCCAGCAGTTACCGGGGGACCTATGGCTACACCTTC. This chain links TRBV6-5 with TRBJ1-2; D perhaps matches TRBD1 (5 bases). V dropped 2 bases and J dropped 4 bases, with 8 bases sitting between them. In germline, CDR1 is MNHEY, CDR2 SVGAGI. The CDR3 runs 13 residues.